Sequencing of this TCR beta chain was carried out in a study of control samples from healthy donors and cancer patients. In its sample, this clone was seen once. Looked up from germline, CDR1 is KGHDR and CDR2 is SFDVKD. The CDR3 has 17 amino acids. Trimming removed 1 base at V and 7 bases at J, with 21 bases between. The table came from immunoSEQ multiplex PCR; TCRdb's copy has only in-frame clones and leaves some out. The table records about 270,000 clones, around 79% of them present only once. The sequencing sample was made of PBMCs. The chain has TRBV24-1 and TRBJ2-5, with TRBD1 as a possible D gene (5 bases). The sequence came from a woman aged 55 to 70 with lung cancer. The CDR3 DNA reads TGTGCCACCAGTGATTTTGCGGACACGGGCTTCGTTAGGACCCAGTACTTC. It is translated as CATSDFADTGFVRTQYF.